This T cell receptor beta chain was found in a study of long-term antiretroviral therapy in people with HIV. Survey level was the resolution at which the v3.0 immunoSEQ assay ran. Libraries were prepared by immunoSEQ multiplex PCR; TCRdb keeps only in-frame clonotypes and omits some of them. The data show 30,000 to 35,000 clones, 65% to 85% seen once. The CDR3 runs to 15 residues. V was shortened by 0 bases and J by 3 bases, with 10 bases between the two germline ends. Germline V gene sequence: CDR1 SGHRS, CDR2 YFSETQ. This specimen consisted of unsorted PBMCs, obtained 3 years after starting antiretroviral therapy. This rearrangement joins TRBV5-1 to TRBJ1-5; the D gene is possibly TRBD1 (5 bases). This receptor was obtained from a man aged 45-65 years with HIV. Written as DNA, the CDR3 is TGCGCCAGCAGCTTGGGGGACTTACCCAATCAGCCCCAGCATTTT. Encoded protein: CASSLGDLPNQPQHF. Drawing the rest from reference TRBV5-1 and TRBJ1-5, the complete variable domain is KAGVTQTPRYLIKTRGQQVTLSCSPISGHRSVSWYQQTPGQGLQFLFEYFSETQRNKGNFPGRFSGRQFSNSRSEMNVSTLELGDSALYLCASSLGDLPNQPQHFGDGTRLSIL.